The 5 T cell receptor beta chains listed next were all sequenced from one sample in a study of T cell responses to AZD1222 COVID-19 vaccine. Here immunoSEQ multiplex PCR was the method, and the copy in TCRdb shows in-frame clones only, minus some. The data show some 150,000 clones, less than 95% seen once. This specimen was peripheral blood, taken on day 0 of AZD1222 vaccination. These receptors all stem from an adult in good health.

The J gene is TRBJ2-2, the V gene TRBV11-2; 10 positions match TRBD1. Germline-derived CDR1 and CDR2 are SGHAT and FQNNGV. The junction had 15 bases not matched to a gene; V was cut back by 5 bases and J by 6 bases. The CDR3 runs to 18 residues. For the CDR3, the DNA is TGTGCCAGCAGCGCCAATAGACTCGGGACAGGGGTTGCCGGGGAGCTGTTTTTT. Translated: CASSANRLGTGVAGELFF.

CDR3 sequence (DNA): TGTGCCAGCAGTGAAACGGACAGGTCCCCGGGAGATACGCAGTATTTT. Translation: CASSETDRSPGDTQYF. The gene calls are TRBV25-1 and TRBJ2-3; 7 positions agree with TRBD1. CDR3 length: 16 amino acids. V shed 2 bases, J shed 5 bases, and the junction held 10 bases outside the gene matches. CDR1 is MGHDK and CDR2 is SYGVNS in the germline V gene. Full variable domain (outside the CDR3, taken from reference TRBV25-1 and TRBJ2-3): EADIYQTPRYLVIGTGKKITLECSQTMGHDKMYWYQQDPGMELHLIHYSYGVNSTEKGDLSSESTVSRIRTEHFPLTLESARPSHTSQYLCASSETDRSPGDTQYFGPGTRLTVL.

The V call is TRBV6-2 or TRBV6-3, the J call TRBJ1-5, with D perhaps TRBD1 (5 bases). Germline CDR1 and CDR2: MNHEY and SVGEGT. Trimming took 6 bases from V and 0 from J, leaving 18 bases between them. The CDR3 loop spans 17 amino acids. The CDR3 spells CASSLNRDGPSNQPQHF. The CDR3 coding sequence is TGTGCCAGCAGCTTAAATCGGGACGGACCTAGCAATCAGCCCCAGCATTTT.

This sequence joins TRBV4-1 and TRBJ2-3; 12 bases fit TRBD2. CDR3 length equals 16 residues. The junction had 9 bases not matched to a gene; V was cut back by 5 bases and J by 6 bases. Per the germline V gene, CDR1 is MGHRA and CDR2 is YSYEKL. Here the CDR3 DNA reads TGCGCCAGCAGCGCCTCCGGGACTAGCGGGCCGGATACGCAGTATTTT. It yields the protein CASSASGTSGPDTQYF.

The chain employs TRBV2 and TRBJ2-5; 7 nucleotides agree with TRBD1. Trimming cost V 6 bases and J 3 bases; bases outside gene matches: 4. This CDR3 contains 13 residues. The germline gives CDR1 SNHLY, CDR2 FYNNEI. The CDR3 sequence is CASSGGQEETQYF. The CDR3 nucleotides read TGTGCCAGCAGCGGCGGACAGGAAGAGACCCAGTACTTC.